This T cell receptor beta chain was identified in a study of graft-versus-host responses after intestinal transplantation listed by TCRdb under 2021. A note on the overall study: Multivisceral, liver-intestinal, or isolated intestinal transplants were received by the recipients. Every recipient was given anti-thymocyte globulin induction, followed by about 3 years of maintenance tacrolimus and steroids. After intestinal transplantation, graft-versus-host and host-versus-graft alloreactive T cell clones were followed in the graft, circulation and bone marrow using bulk TCR-beta CDR3 sequencing. To identify alloreactive clones, pre-transplant mixed lymphocyte reaction products were sequenced and then compared with unstimulated pre-transplant donor and recipient T cells. Of the 20 to 25 intestinal transplant recipients enrolled in the cohort, one of whom was a retransplant, 3 patients without pretransplant specimens were excluded. Donor T cell macrochimerism was defined as a peak of at least 4% donor T cells among recipient peripheral blood mononuclear cells. Samples from a few later patients were sequenced in-house on an Illumina MiSeq with MiXCR processing rather than by the commercial service. The paper's findings and limits, for the study overall: GvH clones were detected in recipient bone marrow, and some of these GvH clones were observed earlier in ileal mucosa or blood, consistent with an intestinal mucosal origin. Peak levels of circulating GvH clones were associated with declines in HvG clones early after transplant. Patients with donor T cell macrochimerism had high GvH to HvG T cell clonal ratios in their allografts. Conclusions were limited by the relatively low number and heterogeneity of intestinal transplant patients.

Reading the germline V gene gives CDR1 MDHEN and CDR2 SYDVKM. For this chain, trimming is 4 bases at the V end and 12 bases at the J end, and the number of junction bases without a gene match is 15. CDR3 length: 16 amino acids, cysteine to phenylalanine. Only the CDR3 DNA stays, 48 bases, in frame from base 1. Concerning this clone: Its antigen has not been determined. No quality values exist for individual bases; no much larger clone is one base distant.

The library was prepared using the immunoSEQ multiplex PCR assay. For most patients, genomic DNA was isolated with the Qiagen DNeasy Blood and Tissue Kit and sent frozen to Adaptive Biotechnologies for TCR sequencing. For most patients, genomic DNA was subjected to high-throughput TCR-beta CDR3 sequencing by Adaptive Biotechnologies. Processing in the source paper ran as follows. Adaptive's ImmunoSEQ software was the source of the TCR sequencing data for fewer than 20 patients, while three other patients were processed with MiXCR and VDJtools. To correct CD4 versus CD8 sorting errors, any sequence found in both subsets at a frequency ratio below 5:1 was removed. CDR3 nucleotide sequences shared by donor and recipient were removed because the origin of these sequences could not be assigned. At least 2-fold expansion over unstimulated cells and a minimum CFSE-low frequency of 0.002% (template counts) or 0.001% (read counts) were required for clones to be classified as alloreactive. Clones detected in sequenced pre-transplant spleen, lymph node, or MLR CFSE-low populations of the donor or recipient were defined as mappable. The cumulative frequency of alloreactive clones was calculated as a percentage of all sequences, weighted by copy number. Here the immuneACCESS table is served through TCRdb, limited to in-frame sequences with V and J called. Missing clones are a known gap in these copies; in checked studies unresolved V genes cover under half, and the rest lacks a known reason. V, J and clone size reflect that table, while D and trimming were determined from the DNA. Here the sample has some 90,000 clones; approximately 78% occur a single time. 0.65% to 0.85% of the sample lies in the top ten.

According to the study, the label for this sample's time point signals: cells obtained before transplantation from donor or recipient. CD3+CD4+ and CD3+CD8+ populations were FACS-sorted from unstimulated pre-transplant donor and recipient cells taken from spleen or lymph nodes. This receptor was identified in a human donor who received an intestinal transplant. This chain is built from TRBV28 and TRBJ1-4; 9 bases in the middle match TRBD1. The sample was unstimulated CD4+ T cells sorted from spleen or lymph node cells, taken before intestinal transplant. The CDR3 is CASSSPAAGQGFQLFF. The nucleotides are TGTGCCAGCAGTTCCCCGGCCGCGGGACAGGGATTCCAACTGTTTTTT.